Listed below are T cell receptor beta chains from one sample, sequenced in a study of radiotherapy plus CTLA-4 blockade in lung cancer. Sequencing was performed with immunoSEQ multiplex PCR; in TCRdb, only in-frame clones are kept and a portion is missing. The table records 60,000 to 70,000 clones, around 79% of them present only once. Sequenced material: peripheral blood, taken from a patient treated with radiotherapy plus ipilimumab. These receptors all come from a human donor with non-small cell lung cancer who had a complete response to radiotherapy plus ipilimumab. Both conserved end residues are trimmed from each CDR3. Part of the rows lack a size; the others show once, few, many or a class for expanded clones.

abundance,v_gene,CDR3aa
-,TRBV9,ASSVAAGASEQY
-,TRBV27,ASTPDRNYGYT
-,TRBV15,ATSRRGGGPQETQY
-,TRBV5-1,ASSKRRGENTEAF
few,TRBV20-1,SASGKDTQY
-,TRBV29-1,SVRRVGYT
-,TRBV19,ASSSQQGSFGNTIY
-,TRBV5-1,ASSTGQGRNTEAF
-,TRBV29-1,SVDRGLNTGELF
-,TRBV30,AWSKGSGANVLT
-,TRBV18,ASSPTETNQPQH
-,TRBV9,ASSVGQMYSTDTQY
-,TRBV5-4,ASSSSRTPEARQY
-,TRBV12-5,ASAREDKNDGYT
-,TRBV28,ASTHRGAVNTEAF
-,TRBV27,ASSRRDTRRQETQY
-,TRBV11-2,ASSPLPGGVGTDTQY
-,TRBV7-9,ASSLRGQSNEKLF
few,TRBV7-2,ASSLASGYT
few,TRBV4-1,ASSLGQSDIQY
-,TRBV7-8,ASRSNRGKAGYT
-,TRBV7-9,ASSSGHEPYEQY
-,TRBV7-9,ASSPGLAGETQY
-,TRBV4-3,ASSQESQGAGATDGYT